This paragraph covers one TCR beta chain sequence. Its antigen is unidentified. Clones were read by immunoSEQ multiplex PCR, and TCRdb kept only the in-frame ones, dropping some. Among approximately 840,000 clones listed, 90% to 98% were seen once. CDR1 and CDR2 (germline): MDHEN, SYDVKM. The V end lost 5 bases, the J end lost 3 bases, and 10 bases lay between the germline ends. The CDR3 has 13 residues. The data were taken from a study of shared clonotypes between healthy human individuals. Broader study findings: Researchers found naive subsets generally carried larger estimated richness than memory subsets.

Naivety among CD8 cells was defined by CD45RO negativity and positive CCR7 selection, thereby excluding terminally differentiated effector memory CD45RA+ cells. The sample comprised naive CD8+ T cells sorted from blood. The receptor was derived from a man younger than 45 in good health. The rearrangement uses TRBV28 and TRBJ1-2, with D possibly matching TRBD1 (5 bases). Written as DNA, the CDR3 is TGTGCCAGCAGTCACCCCAGGGACTATGGCTACACCTTC. Translated: CASSHPRDYGYTF.